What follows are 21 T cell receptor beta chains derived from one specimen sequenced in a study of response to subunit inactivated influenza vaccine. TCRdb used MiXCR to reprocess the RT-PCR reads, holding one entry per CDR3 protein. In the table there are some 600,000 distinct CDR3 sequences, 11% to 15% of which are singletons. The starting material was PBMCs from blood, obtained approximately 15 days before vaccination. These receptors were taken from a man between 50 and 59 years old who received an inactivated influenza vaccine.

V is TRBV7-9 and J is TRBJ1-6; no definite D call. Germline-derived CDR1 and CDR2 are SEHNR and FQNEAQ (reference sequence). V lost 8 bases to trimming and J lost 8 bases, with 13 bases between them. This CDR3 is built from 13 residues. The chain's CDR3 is CASGVGADSPLHF. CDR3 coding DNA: TGTGCCAGCGGAGTAGGAGCTGATTCACCCCTCCACTTT.

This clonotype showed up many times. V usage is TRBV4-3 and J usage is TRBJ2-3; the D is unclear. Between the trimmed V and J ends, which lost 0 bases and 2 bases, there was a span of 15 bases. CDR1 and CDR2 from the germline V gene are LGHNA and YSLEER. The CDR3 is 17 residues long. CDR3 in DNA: TGCGCCAGCAGCCAAGAATACTCTGGCAGAGCCACAGATACGCAGTATTTT. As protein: CASSQEYSGRATDTQYF.

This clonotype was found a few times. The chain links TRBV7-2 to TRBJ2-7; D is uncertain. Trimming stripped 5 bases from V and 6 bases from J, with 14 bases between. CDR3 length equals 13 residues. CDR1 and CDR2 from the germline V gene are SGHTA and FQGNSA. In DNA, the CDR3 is TGTGCCAGCAGCGTGAAATCGGTGGGCGAGCAGTACTTC. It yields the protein CASSVKSVGEQYF.

This chain's CDR3 is CASSQGQSRPQHF. In DNA, the CDR3 is TGTGCCAGCAGTCAGGGACAGTCCCGGCCCCAGCATTTT. The chain employs TRBV28 and TRBJ1-5; 7 positions match TRBD1. The CDR3 extends over 13 amino acids. Germline assignment: CDR1 MDHEN and CDR2 SYDVKM. V shed 5 bases and J 9 bases; nucleotides not matched to a gene: 7.

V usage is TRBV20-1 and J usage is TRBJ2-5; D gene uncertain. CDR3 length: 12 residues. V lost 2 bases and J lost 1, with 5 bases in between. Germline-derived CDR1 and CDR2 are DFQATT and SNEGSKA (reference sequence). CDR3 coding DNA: TGCAGTGCTAGATTTTCCCAAGAGACCCAGTACTTC. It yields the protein CSARFSQETQYF.

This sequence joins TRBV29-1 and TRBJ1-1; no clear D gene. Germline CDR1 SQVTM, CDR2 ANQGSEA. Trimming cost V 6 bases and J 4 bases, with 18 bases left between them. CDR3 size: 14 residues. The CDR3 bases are TGCAGCGTGGGAACTACGGGTGGGAGCACTGAAGCTTTCTTT. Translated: CSVGTTGGSTEAFF.

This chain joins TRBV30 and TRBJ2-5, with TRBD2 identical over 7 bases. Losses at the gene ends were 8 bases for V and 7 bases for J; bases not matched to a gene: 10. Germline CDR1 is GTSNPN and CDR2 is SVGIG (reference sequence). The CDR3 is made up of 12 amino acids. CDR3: CATPTGGGTQYF. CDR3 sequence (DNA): TGTGCCACGCCGACGGGGGGTGGGACCCAGTACTTC.

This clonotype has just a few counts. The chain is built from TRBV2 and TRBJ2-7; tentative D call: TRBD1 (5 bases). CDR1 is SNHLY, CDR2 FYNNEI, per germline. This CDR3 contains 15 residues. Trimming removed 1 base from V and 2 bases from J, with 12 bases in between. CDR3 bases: TGTGCCAGCAGTGAAGTGGGCAGGGTGACCTACGAGCAGTACTTC. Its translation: CASSEVGRVTYEQYF.

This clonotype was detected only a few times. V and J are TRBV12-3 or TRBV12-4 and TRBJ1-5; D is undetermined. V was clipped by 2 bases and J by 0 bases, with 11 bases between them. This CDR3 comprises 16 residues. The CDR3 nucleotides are TGTGCCAGCAGTTTATTCGCGGCTAATAGCAATCAGCCCCAGCATTTT. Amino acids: CASSLFAANSNQPQHF.

The CDR3 nucleotides read TGTGCCACCAGTGATTTGGCGGGGGGGGGCACAGATACGCAGTATTTT. Translating gives CATSDLAGGGTDTQYF. This chain connects TRBV24-1 to TRBJ2-3; TRBD2 aligns across 9 bases. Germline CDR1 KGHDR, CDR2 SFDVKD. The CDR3 length is 16 residues. V trimming: 0 bases; J trimming: 1 base; junction bases outside the gene matches: 1.

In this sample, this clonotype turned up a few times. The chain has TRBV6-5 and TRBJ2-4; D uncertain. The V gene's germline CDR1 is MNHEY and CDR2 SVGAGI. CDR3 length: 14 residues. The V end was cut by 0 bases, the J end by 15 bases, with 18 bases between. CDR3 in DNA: TGTGCCAGCAGTTACTCTCTAGTTTTATCGAGTACGTACTTC. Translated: CASSYSLVLSSTYF.

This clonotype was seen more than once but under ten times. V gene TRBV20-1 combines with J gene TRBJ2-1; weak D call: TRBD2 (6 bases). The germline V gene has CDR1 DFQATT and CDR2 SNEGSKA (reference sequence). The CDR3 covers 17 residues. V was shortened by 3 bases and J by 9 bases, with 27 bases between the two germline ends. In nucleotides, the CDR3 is TGCAGTGCTAGGGAGGCGGTTGGCGGGATCGTCACGGGTGAGCAGTTCTTC. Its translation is CSAREAVGGIVTGEQFF.

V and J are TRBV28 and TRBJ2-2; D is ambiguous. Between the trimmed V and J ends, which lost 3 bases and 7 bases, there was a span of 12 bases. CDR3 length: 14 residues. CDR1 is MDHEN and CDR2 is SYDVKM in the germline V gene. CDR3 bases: TGTGCCAGCAGTTTGAGGATCGTCGGCGGGGAGCTGTTTTTT. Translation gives CASSLRIVGGELFF.

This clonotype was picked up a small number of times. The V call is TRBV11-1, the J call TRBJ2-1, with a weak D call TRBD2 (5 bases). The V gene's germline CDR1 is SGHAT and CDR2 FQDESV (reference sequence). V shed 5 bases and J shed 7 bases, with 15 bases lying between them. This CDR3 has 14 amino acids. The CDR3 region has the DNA TGTGCCAGCAGCCCTGGTAGGGAGAGGAATGAGCAGTTCTTC. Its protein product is CASSPGRERNEQFF.

CDR3 amino acids: CASSQERGSTDTQYF. In DNA form, the CDR3 reads TGTGCCAGCAGCCAAGAGAGGGGCAGCACAGATACGCAGTATTTT. The chain combines TRBV4-2 with TRBJ2-3, with D tentatively TRBD1 or TRBD2 (5 bases each). This CDR3 spans 15 amino acids. With 0 bases removed from V and 0 bases from J, the gap between germline ends came to 7 bases. CDR1 and CDR2 (germline): LGHNA, YNFKEQ.

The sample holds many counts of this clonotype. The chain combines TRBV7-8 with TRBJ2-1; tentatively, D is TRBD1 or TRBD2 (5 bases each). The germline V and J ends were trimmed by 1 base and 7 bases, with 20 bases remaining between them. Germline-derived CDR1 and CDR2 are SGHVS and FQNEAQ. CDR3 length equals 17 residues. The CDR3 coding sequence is TGTGCCAGCAGCTTAGAATGGGGGACCAGGGCTACGAATGAGCAGTTCTTC. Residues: CASSLEWGTRATNEQFF.

This CDR3 reads CASSFDTGIREQYF. In DNA, the CDR3 is TGTGCCAGCAGTTTTGATACGGGGATACGGGAGCAGTACTTC. The rearrangement links TRBV28 to TRBJ2-7, with D perhaps TRBD2 (5 bases). CDR3 length: 14 residues. Trimming removed 3 bases at V and 7 bases at J, with 16 bases between. The germline V gene encodes CDR1 MDHEN and CDR2 SYDVKM.

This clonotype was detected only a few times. CDR3 protein: CASSSTGTAGDTGELFF. The CDR3 DNA sequence: TGTGCCAGCAGCTCGACCGGGACAGCCGGGGACACCGGGGAGCTGTTTTTT. This sequence joins TRBV7-2 and TRBJ2-2; 7 bases match TRBD1. The germline V gene encodes CDR1 SGHTA and CDR2 FQGNSA. The CDR3 runs 17 residues. With 4 bases clipped from V and 3 bases from J, the junction kept 11 bases outside the gene matches.

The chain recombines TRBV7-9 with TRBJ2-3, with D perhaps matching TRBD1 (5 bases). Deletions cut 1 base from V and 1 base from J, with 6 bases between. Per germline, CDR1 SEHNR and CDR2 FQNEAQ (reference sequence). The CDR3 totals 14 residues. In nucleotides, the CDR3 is TGTGCCAGCAGCTTAGAGACAGGCACAGATACGCAGTATTTT. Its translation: CASSLETGTDTQYF.

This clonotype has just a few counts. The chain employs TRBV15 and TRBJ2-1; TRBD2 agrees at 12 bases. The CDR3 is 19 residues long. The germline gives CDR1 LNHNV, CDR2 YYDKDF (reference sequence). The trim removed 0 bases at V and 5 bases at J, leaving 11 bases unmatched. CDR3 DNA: TGTGCCACCAGCAGAGATTCCATGACTAGCGGGAGTCTGAACAATGAGCAGTTCTTC. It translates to CATSRDSMTSGSLNNEQFF.

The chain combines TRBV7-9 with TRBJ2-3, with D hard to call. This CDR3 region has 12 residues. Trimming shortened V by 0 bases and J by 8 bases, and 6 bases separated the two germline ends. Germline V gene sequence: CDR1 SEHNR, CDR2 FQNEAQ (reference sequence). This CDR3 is CASSLAFGTQYF. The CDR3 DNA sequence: TGTGCCAGCAGCTTAGCGTTCGGTACGCAGTATTTT.